This entry concerns a single TCR beta chain. This entry is derived from a study of blood T cell repertoires in COVID-19. On the study more broadly: Acute and convalescent COVID-19 specimens originated in the United States, Italy and Spain. T cells, B-cell-depleted T cells, or PBMCs provided the cDNA or gDNA that served as material.

Data came from immunoSEQ multiplex PCR; TCRdb stores just in-frame clones and leaves some out. Among under 200,000 clones listed, around 90% were seen once. The CDR3 is 17 residues long. V lost 0 bases and J lost 6; bases outside the gene matches: 10. Germline CDR1 reads SGHNT; CDR2 reads YYREEE (reference sequence). The sequenced sample was peripheral blood. This chain uses TRBV5-4 with TRBJ2-3, with 10 bases matching TRBD1. The source is a man aged 40-55 years with active or convalescent COVID-19. CDR3 protein: CASSLGIRQGAWDTQYF. The CDR3 DNA sequence: TGTGCCAGCAGCTTGGGGATTAGACAGGGGGCTTGGGATACGCAGTATTTT.